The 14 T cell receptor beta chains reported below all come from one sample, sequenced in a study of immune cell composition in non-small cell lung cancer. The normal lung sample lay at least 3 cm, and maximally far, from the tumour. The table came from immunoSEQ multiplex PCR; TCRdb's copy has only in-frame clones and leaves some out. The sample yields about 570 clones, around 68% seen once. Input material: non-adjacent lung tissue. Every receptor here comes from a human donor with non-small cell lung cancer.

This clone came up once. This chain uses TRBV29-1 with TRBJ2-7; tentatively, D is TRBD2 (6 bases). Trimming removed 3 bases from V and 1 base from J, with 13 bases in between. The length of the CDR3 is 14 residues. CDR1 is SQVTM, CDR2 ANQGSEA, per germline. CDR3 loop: CSVDGTPPSYEQYF. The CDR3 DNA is TGCAGCGTTGATGGGACTCCCCCATCCTACGAGCAGTACTTC.

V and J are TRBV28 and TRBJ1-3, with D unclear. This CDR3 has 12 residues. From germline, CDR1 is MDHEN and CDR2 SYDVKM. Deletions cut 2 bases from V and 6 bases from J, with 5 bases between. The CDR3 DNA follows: TGTGCCAGCAGTTTAACCTTAAACACCATATATTTT. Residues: CASSLTLNTIYF.

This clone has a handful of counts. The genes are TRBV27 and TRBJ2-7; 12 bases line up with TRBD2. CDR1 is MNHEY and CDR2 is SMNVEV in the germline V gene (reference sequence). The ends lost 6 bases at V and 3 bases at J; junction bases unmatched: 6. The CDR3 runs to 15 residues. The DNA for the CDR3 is TGTGCCAGCAGGGGGACTAGCGGGTCCTTCTACGAGCAGTACTTC. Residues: CASRGTSGSFYEQYF.

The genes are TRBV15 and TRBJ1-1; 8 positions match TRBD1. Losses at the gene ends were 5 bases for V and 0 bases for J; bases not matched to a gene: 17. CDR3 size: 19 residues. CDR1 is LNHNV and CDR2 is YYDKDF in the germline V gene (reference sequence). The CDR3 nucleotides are TGTGCCACCAGCCCAGGATTTGGGCAGGGGGCCACCCTGAACACTGAAGCTTTCTTT. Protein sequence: CATSPGFGQGATLNTEAFF.

CDR3 amino acids: CASSLGRSWTGTEKLFF. CDR3 sequence (DNA): TGTGCCAGCAGCTTAGGACGGTCGTGGACAGGAACCGAAAAACTGTTTTTT. The V and J genes are TRBV13 and TRBJ1-4; 7 bases are shared with TRBD1. V gave up 0 bases and J gave up 8 bases; unmatched junction bases: 12. This CDR3 has 17 amino acids. Germline CDR1 PRHDT, CDR2 FYEKMQ (reference sequence). Combining the CDR3 with reference TRBV13 and TRBJ1-4 gives the whole variable domain AAGVIQSPRHLIKEKRETATLKCYPIPRHDTVYWYQQGPGQDPQFLISFYEKMQSDKGSIPDRFSAQQFSDYHSELNMSSLELGDSALYFCASSLGRSWTGTEKLFFGSGTQLSVL.

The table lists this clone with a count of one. CDR3 sequence (DNA): TGCGCCAGCAGCTCGGGGACAGGGGCACGGGAGCAGTTCTTC. It specifies CASSSGTGAREQFF. This sequence joins TRBV5-1 and TRBJ2-1; 10 nucleotides line up with TRBD1. CDR1 and CDR2 from the germline V gene are SGHRS and YFSETQ. The CDR3 sequence is 14 residues long. Trimming removed 3 bases from V and 10 bases from J; junction bases left unmatched: 7.

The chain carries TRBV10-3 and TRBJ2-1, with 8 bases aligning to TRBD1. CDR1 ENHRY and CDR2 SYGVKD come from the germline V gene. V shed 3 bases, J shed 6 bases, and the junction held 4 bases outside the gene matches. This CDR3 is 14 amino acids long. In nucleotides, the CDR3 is TGTGCCATCAGTGAAGTCACAGGGGGCAATGAGCAGTTCTTC. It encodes CAISEVTGGNEQFF.

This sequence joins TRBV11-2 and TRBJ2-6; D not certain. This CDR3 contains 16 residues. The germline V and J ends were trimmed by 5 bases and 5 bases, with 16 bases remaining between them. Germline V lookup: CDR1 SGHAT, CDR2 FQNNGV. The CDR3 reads CASSGMQQSRANVLTF. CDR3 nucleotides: TGTGCCAGCAGCGGGATGCAACAAAGTCGGGCCAACGTCCTGACTTTC.

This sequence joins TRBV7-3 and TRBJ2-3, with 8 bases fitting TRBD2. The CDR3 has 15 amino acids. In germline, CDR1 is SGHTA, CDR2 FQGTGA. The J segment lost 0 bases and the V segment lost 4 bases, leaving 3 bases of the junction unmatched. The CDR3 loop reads CASSSLAVSTDTQYF. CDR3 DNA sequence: TGTGCCAGCAGCTCACTAGCGGTGAGCACAGATACGCAGTATTTT.

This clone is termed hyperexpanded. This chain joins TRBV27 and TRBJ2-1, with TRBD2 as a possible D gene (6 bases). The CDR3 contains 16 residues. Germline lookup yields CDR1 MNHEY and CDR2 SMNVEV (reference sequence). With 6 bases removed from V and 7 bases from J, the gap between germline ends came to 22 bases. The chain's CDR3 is CASSFLSGASVNEQFF. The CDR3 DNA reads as TGTGCCAGCAGCTTTCTATCCGGAGCTAGCGTAAATGAGCAGTTCTTC.

The CDR3 DNA follows: TGTGCCAGCTCACCAGGGGTTCGGAGGTCGATGAACACTGAAGCTTTCTTT. It encodes CASSPGVRRSMNTEAFF. The chain joins TRBV18 to TRBJ1-1; no firm D call. There are 17 residues in the CDR3. V lost 2 bases and J 0 bases, leaving 16 bases between the germline ends. Germline lookup yields CDR1 KGHSH and CDR2 LQKENI.

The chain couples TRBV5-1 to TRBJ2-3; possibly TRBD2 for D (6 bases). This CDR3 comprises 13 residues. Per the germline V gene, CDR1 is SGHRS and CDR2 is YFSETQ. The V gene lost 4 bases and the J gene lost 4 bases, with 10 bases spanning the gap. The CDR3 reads CASSPGLSDTQYF. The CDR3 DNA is TGCGCCAGCAGCCCCGGACTATCAGATACGCAGTATTTT.

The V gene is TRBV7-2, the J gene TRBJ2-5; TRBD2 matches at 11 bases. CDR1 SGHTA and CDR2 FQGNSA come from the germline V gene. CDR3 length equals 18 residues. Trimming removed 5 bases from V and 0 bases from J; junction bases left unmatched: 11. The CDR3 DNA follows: TGTGCCAGCAGCCCCCAGGCTAGCGGGGGGCCGTACCAAGAGACCCAGTACTTC. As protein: CASSPQASGGPYQETQYF.

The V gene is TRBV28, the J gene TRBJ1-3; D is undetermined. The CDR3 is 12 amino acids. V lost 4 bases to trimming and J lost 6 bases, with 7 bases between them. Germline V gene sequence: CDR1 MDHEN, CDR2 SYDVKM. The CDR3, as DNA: TGTGCCAGCAGTTCCAGACCAAACACCATATATTTT. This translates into CASSSRPNTIYF. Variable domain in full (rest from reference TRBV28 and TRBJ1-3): DVKVTQSSRYLVKRTGEKVFLECVQDMDHENMFWYRQDPGLGLRLIYFSYDVKMKEKGDIPEGYSVSREKKERFSLILESASTNQTSMYLCASSSRPNTIYFGEGSWLTVV.